Below are 17 T cell receptor beta chains sequenced from a single sample in a study of monozygotic twins with inflammatory bowel disease. TCRdb reprocessed the 5' RACE reads and keeps a single row for each CDR3 protein, giving no DNA. This table lists approximately 150,000 distinct CDR3 sequences. The specimen was blood. These receptor sequences come from a human donor with ulcerative colitis or Crohn's disease, or a healthy co-twin of an affected twin (not recorded which).

The chain has TRBV20-1 and TRBJ1-5; TCRdb proposes TRBD1, but this gene call is untestable without DNA. The CDR3 loop spans 15 amino acids. The germline V gene encodes CDR1 DFQATT and CDR2 SNEGSKA (reference sequence). CDR3 amino acids: CSAREPGKSNQPQHF.

The chain employs TRBV5-1 and TRBJ2-7; TCRdb reports TRBD2, a call that lacks DNA to check it against. Germline assignment: CDR1 SGHRS and CDR2 YFSETQ. There are 16 residues in the CDR3. The CDR3 sequence: CASSLPEVAGYYEQYF. The complete variable domain, with remaining parts taken from reference TRBV5-1 and TRBJ2-7, reads KAGVTQTPRYLIKTRGQQVTLSCSPISGHRSVSWYQQTPGQGLQFLFEYFSETQRNKGNFPGRFSGRQFSNSRSEMNVSTLELGDSALYLCASSLPEVAGYYEQYFGPGTRLTVT.

This sequence joins TRBV5-1 and TRBJ1-2. Per the germline V gene, CDR1 is SGHRS and CDR2 is YFSETQ. This CDR3 region has 18 residues. CDR3 in amino acids: CASSPEGETERAVYGYTF.

This chain connects TRBV27 to TRBJ1-2; TCRdb picks TRBD1, but there is no DNA to check that call. Looked up from germline, CDR1 is MNHEY and CDR2 is SMNVEV (reference sequence). The CDR3 has 13 residues. The CDR3 spells CASSFAGVGGYTF.

V is TRBV6-1 and J is TRBJ1-2. The CDR3 sequence is 14 residues long. The germline gives CDR1 MNHNS, CDR2 SASEGT. CDR3 in amino acids: CASTASGRHYGYTF.

The chain employs TRBV7-6 and TRBJ2-3; TCRdb picks TRBD2, but there is no DNA to check that call. CDR3 length equals 15 residues. Germline-derived CDR1 and CDR2 are SGHVS and FNYEAQ. The CDR3 spells CASSLGTPGPDTQYF.

The chain links TRBV11-1 to TRBJ2-2. There are 14 residues in the CDR3. The V gene's germline CDR1 is SGHAT and CDR2 FQDESV (reference sequence). CDR3 in amino acids: CASSLAFLGRELFF.

The chain has TRBV5-1 and TRBJ2-7. The CDR3 totals 13 residues. Germline loops: CDR1 SGHRS, CDR2 YFSETQ. The CDR3 loop is CASSFYTSYEQYF.

The chain is built from TRBV10-3 and TRBJ1-2; the D call from TCRdb, TRBD1, cannot be confirmed without DNA. The germline gives CDR1 ENHRY, CDR2 SYGVKD. CDR3 length equals 14 residues. CDR3 sequence: CAITLDRKNYGYTF.

The V gene is TRBV18, the J gene TRBJ1-1. This CDR3 has 13 amino acids. The germline CDR1 and CDR2 sequences are KGHSH and LQKENI. This CDR3 is CASSPQGYTEAFF.

The chain is built from TRBV5-4 and TRBJ2-3; the D gene TCRdb calls, TRBD2, cannot be checked with no DNA. The CDR3 has 15 residues. Per germline, CDR1 SGHNT and CDR2 YYREEE (reference sequence). This chain's CDR3 is CASSLRLAGADTQYF.

This sequence joins TRBV6-2 or TRBV6-3 and TRBJ2-1; the TCRdb D gene call, TRBD2, has no DNA to confirm it. The CDR3 contains 16 residues. Germline CDR1 is MNHEY and CDR2 is SVGEGT. CDR3 region: CASSYLASGSYNEQFF.

This chain connects TRBV7-9 to TRBJ1-2; TCRdb returns TRBD1, unconfirmable since there is no DNA. CDR1 and CDR2 (germline): SEHNR, FQNEAQ (reference sequence). The length of the CDR3 is 15 residues. CDR3: CDSSPPGAYNGGYTF. Supplemented by reference TRBV7-9 and TRBJ1-2, the full variable domain reads DTGVSQNPRHKITKRGQNVTFRCDPISEHNRLYWYRQTLGQGPEFLTYFQNEAQLEKSRLLSDRFSAERPKGSFSTLEIQRTEQGDSAMYLCDSSPPGAYNGGYTFGSGTRLTVV.

This chain links TRBV6-2 or TRBV6-3 with TRBJ2-1; checking the TCRdb D call of TRBD1 is not possible without DNA. The CDR3 contains 11 residues. Germline V gives CDR1 MNHEY, CDR2 SVGEGT. The CDR3 loop reads CASRAGYEQFF.

This chain uses TRBV15 with TRBJ2-7; as DNA is missing, the TRBD2 call by TCRdb cannot be tested. The germline V gene encodes CDR1 LNHNV and CDR2 YYDKDF (reference sequence). This CDR3 is built from 20 residues. This CDR3 is CATSRDGVLAGGPSSYEQYF.

The chain combines TRBV30 with TRBJ2-1; TCRdb's assignment of TRBD1 cannot be checked, as there is no DNA. Germline V gene lookup returns CDR1 GTSNPN and CDR2 SVGIG (reference sequence). The CDR3 contains 14 residues. The CDR3 here is CAWGDWGTYNEQFF.

The rearrangement joins TRBV5-4 to TRBJ2-3; as DNA is missing, the TRBD2 call by TCRdb cannot be tested. Per germline, CDR1 SGHNT and CDR2 YYREEE (reference sequence). This CDR3 region has 15 residues. CDR3 region: CASSSAAGDTDTQYF.